This TCR beta chain was documented in a study of tumor-infiltrating lymphocytes in localized non-small cell lung cancer (dated by TCRdb to the early 2020s). Context from the whole study: Several histologies were represented in the cohort, which also included both smokers and never-smokers as well as patients whose samples were collected after neoadjuvant chemotherapy. In total, the ICON cohort was made up of approximately 140 surgical patients who had localized non-small cell lung cancer and whose tumors were resected. Flow cytometry, multiplex immunofluorescence, RNA-seq, exome sequencing and proteomics were applied to the same patients as TCR sequencing, which was one of several integrated assays. Each patient contributed resected tumor tissue and uninvolved lung tissue from the same patient, described as non-adjacent to the tumor. For under 65 patients, immunoSEQ T-cell fraction was compared between paired tumor and uninvolved lung. Overall results and qualifications from the work: Because assay coverage varied across patients depending on available tissue quantity, TCR sequencing was performed for only a subset of the cohort. TCR-derived T-cell fraction did not differ between the flow cytometry-defined immunotypes IM1 (good prognosis) and IM2 (poor prognosis). Because different assays used different pieces of the same tissue, technical variation could not be distinguished from intratumor heterogeneity. TCRbeta sequencing supported higher T cell infiltration in tumors than in uninvolved lung tissue, consistent with immunofluorescence CD3 counts.

The T-cell fraction in tumor and uninvolved lung tissue was provided by TCR sequencing with the immunoSEQ assay. In the source study's methods: To analyze survival, patients were divided into a high T-cell fraction group (upper tertile) and a low T-cell fraction group (lower two tertiles), and the two groups were compared using a log-rank test. A signed-rank test was used to test differences in T-cell fraction between paired tumor and uninvolved lung samples. As stored in TCRdb, this immuneACCESS dataset retains in-frame rearrangements with V and J assigned. A fraction of the clones does not appear; measured against another copy, unresolved V genes explain less than half of the discrepancy, and the remainder lacks a known reason. V and J calls and clone size follow that table, whereas D and trimming were derived from the DNA. This sample holds about 10,000 clones; around three fifths were observed only once. About 11% of the sample is in the top ten clones.

ICON enrollment began in 2016, and the last patient was enrolled in the second half of 2018. Fresh tumor and matched uninvolved tissue for in-depth immune analyses, including TCR sequencing, were collected from a subcohort of 76 patients. DNA isolated from bulk tissue, without cell sorting, was used for TCR sequencing. CDR1 MNHEY and CDR2 SVGAGI are derived from the germline V gene. Inclusive of the bounding cysteine and phenylalanine, the CDR3 is 15 residues long. Only the CDR3 DNA is retained, 45 bases long and in frame from the first base. The germline V end is reduced by 3 bases and the J end by 7 bases; junction bases left unmatched: 6. Note on this clone: The antigen it recognizes is unknown. The record has no base qualities; no much larger clone is one base away.

The sequence links TRBV6-5 to TRBJ1-6, with 7 central nucleotides matching TRBD1. The material sequenced was uninvolved lung tissue not adjacent to the tumor. The TCR sequence derives from a human donor with non-small cell lung cancer. The CDR3 protein: CASSYDRVGNSPLHF. The DNA sequence reads TGTGCCAGCAGTTATGACAGGGTGGGGAATTCACCCCTCCACTTT.